This T cell receptor beta chain was obtained from a study of blood T cell repertoires in COVID-19. This CDR3 contains 15 residues. Germline V gene sequence: CDR1 SGHAT, CDR2 FQNNGV. Trimming left V 7 bases short and J 7 bases short, with 23 bases between. Sequencing was performed with immunoSEQ multiplex PCR; in TCRdb, only in-frame clones are kept and a portion is missing. The sample has about 310,000 clones, around 89% seen once. The chain links TRBV11-2 to TRBJ2-7; TRBD2 might be the D (6 bases). The sample consisted of PBMCs or T cells enriched from blood (not recorded which). This TCR derives from a woman between 40 and 50 years old who had recovered from COVID-19. This CDR3 is CASILDFSAGGEQYF. The CDR3 DNA reads as TGTGCCAGCATCCTCGATTTTAGCGCCGGAGGGGAGCAGTACTTC.